These 5 T cell receptor beta chains came from one sample sequenced in a study of vaccination and CD4 T cells after COVID-19. For these receptors, no antigen is known. Cultured CD4+ T cell DNA underwent sequencing with the Oncomine TCR Beta short-read assay. TCRdb re-derived calls from the PCR reads in MiXCR, one entry per CDR3 protein. This table holds some 5,000 distinct CDR3 sequences, about 57% found once. The sample's treatment: roughly ten-day PBMC culture with coronavirus spike peptide pools or control peptides (ViraFEST assay). Material for sequencing was CD4+ T cells from blood, cultured in vitro. These receptors all come from a human donor who had recovered from COVID-19.

Judged by abundance, this clonotype is large. The chain has TRBV20-1 and TRBJ2-1; TRBD1 is a possible D gene (6 bases). CDR3 length: 11 residues. V was clipped by 6 bases and J by 11 bases, with 14 bases between them. The germline gives CDR1 DFQATT, CDR2 SNEGSKA (reference sequence). The CDR3 bases are TGCAGTGCCGAGGGGGACAAACAGCAGTTCTTC. Translated, it gives CSAEGDKQQFF.

Only a few counts were recorded for this clonotype. CDR3 region: CSARDYRGLYNEQFF. The CDR3 region has the DNA TGCAGTGCTAGAGATTACAGGGGGCTCTACAATGAGCAGTTCTTC. The chain combines TRBV20-1 with TRBJ2-1, with TRBD1 matching over 9 bases. The V and J ends lost 0 bases and 3 bases, in that order; junction bases with no gene match: 3. This CDR3 is 15 amino acids long. Germline CDR1 is DFQATT and CDR2 is SNEGSKA (reference sequence).

This clonotype has more than one count but fewer than ten. The V call is TRBV10-3, the J call TRBJ2-7; 7 nucleotides line up with TRBD1. This CDR3 is 13 amino acids long. V trimming: 7 bases; J trimming: 6 bases; junction bases outside the gene matches: 9. Germline V lookup: CDR1 ENHRY, CDR2 SYGVKD. CDR3 protein: CAIMSDRVPEQYF. In nucleotides, the CDR3 is TGTGCCATCATGAGTGACAGGGTTCCCGAGCAGTACTTC.

The chain uses TRBV7-3 and TRBJ1-2, with TRBD1 as a possible D gene (6 bases). Trimming shortened V by 0 bases and J by 8 bases, and 16 bases separated the two germline ends. The CDR3 consists of 15 residues. The V gene's germline CDR1 is SGHTA and CDR2 FQGTGA. CDR3 residues: CASSLTALGGLGYTF. DNA of the CDR3: TGTGCCAGCAGCTTAACCGCGCTCGGGGGCTTAGGCTACACCTTC.

The count of this clonotype is one. The J gene is TRBJ1-1, the V gene TRBV20-1; TRBD1 might be the D (6 bases). CDR3 size: 13 residues. Germline V lookup: CDR1 DFQATT, CDR2 SNEGSKA (reference sequence). V was cut by 4 bases and J by 1 base, with 10 bases left in between. This chain's CDR3 is CSATQGTNTEAFF. CDR3 DNA sequence: TGCAGTGCTACGCAGGGGACGAACACTGAAGCTTTCTTT.